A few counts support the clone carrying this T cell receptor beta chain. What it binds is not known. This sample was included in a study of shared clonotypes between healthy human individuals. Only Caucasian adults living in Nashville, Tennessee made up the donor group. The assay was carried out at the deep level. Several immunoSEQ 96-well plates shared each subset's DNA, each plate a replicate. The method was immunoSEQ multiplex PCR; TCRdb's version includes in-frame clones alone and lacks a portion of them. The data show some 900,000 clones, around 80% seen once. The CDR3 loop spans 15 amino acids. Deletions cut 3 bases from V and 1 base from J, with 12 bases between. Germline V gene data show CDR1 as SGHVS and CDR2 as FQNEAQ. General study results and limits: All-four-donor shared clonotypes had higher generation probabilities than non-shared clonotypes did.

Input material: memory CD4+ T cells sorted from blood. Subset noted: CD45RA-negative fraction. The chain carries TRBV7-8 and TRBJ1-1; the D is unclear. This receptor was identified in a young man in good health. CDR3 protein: CASSFRAGWNTEAFF. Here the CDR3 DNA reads TGTGCCAGCAGCTTCCGGGCGGGTTGGAACACTGAAGCTTTCTTT. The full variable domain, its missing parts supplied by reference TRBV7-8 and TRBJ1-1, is GAGVSQSPRYKVAKRGQDVALRCDPISGHVSLFWYQQALGQGPEFLTYFQNEAQLDKSGLPSDRFFAERPEGSVSTLKIQRTQQEDSAVYLCASSFRAGWNTEAFFGQGTRLTVV.